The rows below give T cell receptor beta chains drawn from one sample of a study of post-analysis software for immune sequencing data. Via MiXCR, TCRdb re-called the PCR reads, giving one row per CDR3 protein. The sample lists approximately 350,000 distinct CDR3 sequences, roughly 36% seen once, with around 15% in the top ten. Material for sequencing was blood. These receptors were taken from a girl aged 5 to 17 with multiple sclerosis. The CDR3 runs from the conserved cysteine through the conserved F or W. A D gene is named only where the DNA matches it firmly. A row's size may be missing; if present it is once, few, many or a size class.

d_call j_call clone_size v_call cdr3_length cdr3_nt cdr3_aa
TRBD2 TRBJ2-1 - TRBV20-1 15 TGCAGTGCTGACCCTAGCGGGGCGCCCTACAATGAGCAGTTCTTC CSADPSGAPYNEQFF
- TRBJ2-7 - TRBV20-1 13 TGCAGTGCTAGAGGAAGAGGGGGGGGCGAGCAGTACTTC CSARGRGGGEQYF
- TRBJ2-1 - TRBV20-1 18 TGCAGTGCCCCAAGAGAGGGGGAATGGGGGATGTCCTACAATGAGCAGTTCTTC CSAPREGEWGMSYNEQFF
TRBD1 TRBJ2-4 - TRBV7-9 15 TGTGCCAGCAGCTTAGACGGACAGGGGGCGGACATTCAGTACTTC CASSLDGQGADIQYF
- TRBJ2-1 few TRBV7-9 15 TGTGCCAGCAGCTTAGGTTGGACAGATGTCAATGAGCAGTTCTTC CASSLGWTDVNEQFF
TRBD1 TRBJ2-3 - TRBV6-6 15 TGTGCCAGCACTCCGGGACAGGGGTTCACAGATACGCAGTATTTT CASTPGQGFTDTQYF
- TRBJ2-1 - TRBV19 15 TGTGCCAGTAGTATTAGGGCGGAGTATTACAATGAGCAGTTCTTC CASSIRAEYYNEQFF
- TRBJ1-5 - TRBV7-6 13 TGTGCCAGCAGCCCCGAGGGTAATCAGCCCCAGCATTTT CASSPEGNQPQHF
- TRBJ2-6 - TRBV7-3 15 TGTGCCAGCAGCTCTAGGACAGATGGGGCCAACGTCCTGACTTTC CASSSRTDGANVLTF
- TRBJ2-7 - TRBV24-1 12 TGTGCCACCAGTGAAGGGGCCCGAGAGCAGTACTTC CATSEGAREQYF
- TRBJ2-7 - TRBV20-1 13 TGCAGTGCTAGTGGGGACGGGACCTACGAGCAGTACTTC CSASGDGTYEQYF
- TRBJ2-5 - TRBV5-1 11 TGCGCCAGCAGATTGGAAGAGACCCGGTACTTC CASRLEETRYF
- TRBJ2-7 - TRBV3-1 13 TGTGCCAGCAGCCTAACGGACACCTACGAGCAGTACTTC CASSLTDTYEQYF
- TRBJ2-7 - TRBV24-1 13 TGTGCCACCAGTGAAGGGCCATCCTACGAGCAGTACTTC CATSEGPSYEQYF
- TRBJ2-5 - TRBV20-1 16 TGCAGTGCTAGAGGGGGTACGGCAGGGGAAAGCGAGACCCAGTACTTC CSARGGTAGESETQYF
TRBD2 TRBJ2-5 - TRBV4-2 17 TGTGCCAGCAGCCAAGACCTAGCGGGGGGGTACCAAGAGACCCAGTACTTC CASSQDLAGGYQETQYF
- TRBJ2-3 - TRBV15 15 TGTGCCACCAGCAGAGTCCAAGTTCTCACAGATACGCAGTATTTT CATSRVQVLTDTQYF
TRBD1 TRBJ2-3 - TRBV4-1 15 TGCGCCAGCAGCCTAGACAGGGGAGGCACAGATACGCAGTATTTT CASSLDRGGTDTQYF
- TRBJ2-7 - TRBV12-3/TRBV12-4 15 TGTGCCAGCAGCCATGGTTTGGGGGCAACCTACGAGCAGTACTTC CASSHGLGATYEQYF
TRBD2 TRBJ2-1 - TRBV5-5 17 TGTGCCAGCAGCTGGGGTATTAAGGGGAGGGACTACAATGAGCAGTTCTTC CASSWGIKGRDYNEQFF